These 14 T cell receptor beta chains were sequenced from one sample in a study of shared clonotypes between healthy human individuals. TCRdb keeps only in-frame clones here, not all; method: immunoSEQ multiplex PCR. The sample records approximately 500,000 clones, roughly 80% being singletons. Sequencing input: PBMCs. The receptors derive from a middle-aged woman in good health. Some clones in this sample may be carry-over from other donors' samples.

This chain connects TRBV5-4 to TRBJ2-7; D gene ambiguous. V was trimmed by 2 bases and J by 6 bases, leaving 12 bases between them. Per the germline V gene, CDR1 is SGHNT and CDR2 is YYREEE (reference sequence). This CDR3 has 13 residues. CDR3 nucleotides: TGTGCCAGCAGCTTAGGGAATTCAGGCGAGCAGTACTTC. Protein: CASSLGNSGEQYF.

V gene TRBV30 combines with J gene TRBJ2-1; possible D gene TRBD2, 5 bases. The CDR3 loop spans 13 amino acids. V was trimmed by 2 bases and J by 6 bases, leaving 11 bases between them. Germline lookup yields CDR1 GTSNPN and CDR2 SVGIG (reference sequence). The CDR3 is CAWSHGNGNEQFF. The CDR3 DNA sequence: TGTGCCTGGAGTCACGGGAACGGCAATGAGCAGTTCTTC.

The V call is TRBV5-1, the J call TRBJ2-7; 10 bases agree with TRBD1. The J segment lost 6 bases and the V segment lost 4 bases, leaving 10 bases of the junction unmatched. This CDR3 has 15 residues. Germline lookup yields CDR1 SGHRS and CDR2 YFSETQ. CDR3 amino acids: CASSLQTGGYGEQYF. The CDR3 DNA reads TGCGCCAGCAGCCTTCAGACAGGGGGCTATGGCGAGCAGTACTTC.

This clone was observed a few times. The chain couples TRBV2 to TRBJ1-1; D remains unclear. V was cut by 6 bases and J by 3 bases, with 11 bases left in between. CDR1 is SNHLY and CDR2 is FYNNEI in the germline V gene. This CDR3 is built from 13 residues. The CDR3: CASRTGGYTEAFF. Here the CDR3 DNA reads TGTGCCAGCAGGACGGGAGGTTACACTGAAGCTTTCTTT.

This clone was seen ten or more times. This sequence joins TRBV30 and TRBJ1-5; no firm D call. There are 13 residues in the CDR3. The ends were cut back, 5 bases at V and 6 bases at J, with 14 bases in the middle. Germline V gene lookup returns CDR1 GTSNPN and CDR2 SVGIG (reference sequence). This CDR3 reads CAWSGGDGQPQHF. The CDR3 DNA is TGTGCCTGGTCGGGCGGGGATGGTCAGCCCCAGCATTTT.

CDR3 protein: CASSLGVRYNEQFF. The CDR3 region has the DNA TGTGCCAGCAGTTTAGGGGTACGGTACAATGAGCAGTTCTTC. The chain has TRBV28 and TRBJ2-1; D is undetermined. This CDR3 region has 14 residues. V lost 2 bases, J lost 4 bases, and 9 bases lay in between. Germline lookup yields CDR1 MDHEN and CDR2 SYDVKM.

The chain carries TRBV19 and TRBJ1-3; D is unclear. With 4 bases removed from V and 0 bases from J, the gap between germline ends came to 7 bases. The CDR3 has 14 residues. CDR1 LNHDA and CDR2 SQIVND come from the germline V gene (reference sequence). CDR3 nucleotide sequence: TGTGCCAGTAGTAGAAAGAACTCTGGAAACACCATATATTTT. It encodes CASSRKNSGNTIYF.

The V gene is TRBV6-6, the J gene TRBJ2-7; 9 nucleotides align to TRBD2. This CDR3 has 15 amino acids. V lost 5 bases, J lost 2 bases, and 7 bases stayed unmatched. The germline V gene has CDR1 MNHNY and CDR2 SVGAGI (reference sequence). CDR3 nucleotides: TGTGCCAGCAGTGGAGGACTAGCGCATACCTACGAGCAGTACTTC. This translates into CASSGGLAHTYEQYF.

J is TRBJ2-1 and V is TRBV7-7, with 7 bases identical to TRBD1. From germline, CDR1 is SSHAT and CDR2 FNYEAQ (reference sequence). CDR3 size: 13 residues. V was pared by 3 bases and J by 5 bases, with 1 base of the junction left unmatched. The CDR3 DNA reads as TGTGCCAGCAGCTTGGACAGGAACAATGAGCAGTTCTTC. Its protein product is CASSLDRNNEQFF.

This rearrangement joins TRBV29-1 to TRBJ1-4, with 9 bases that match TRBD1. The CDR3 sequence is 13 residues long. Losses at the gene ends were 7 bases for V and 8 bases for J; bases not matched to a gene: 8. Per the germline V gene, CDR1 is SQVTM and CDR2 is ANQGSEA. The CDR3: CSAGTGSREKLFF. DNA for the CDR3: TGCAGCGCAGGGACAGGGAGCCGAGAAAAACTGTTTTTT.

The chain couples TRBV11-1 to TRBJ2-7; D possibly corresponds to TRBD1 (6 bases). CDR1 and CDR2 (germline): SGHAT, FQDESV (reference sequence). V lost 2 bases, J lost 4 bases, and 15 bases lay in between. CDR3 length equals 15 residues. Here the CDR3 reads CASSLNRDKGYEQYF. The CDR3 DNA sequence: TGTGCCAGCAGCTTAAATCGGGACAAGGGGTACGAGCAGTACTTC.

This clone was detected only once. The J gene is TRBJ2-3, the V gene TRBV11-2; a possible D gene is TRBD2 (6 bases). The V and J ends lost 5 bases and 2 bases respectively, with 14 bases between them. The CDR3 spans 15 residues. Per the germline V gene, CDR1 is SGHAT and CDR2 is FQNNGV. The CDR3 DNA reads TGTGCCAGCAGCCTACGGGACTTCTACACAGATACGCAGTATTTT. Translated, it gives CASSLRDFYTDTQYF. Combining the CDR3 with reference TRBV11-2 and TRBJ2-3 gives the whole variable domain EAGVAQSPRYKIIEKRQSVAFWCNPISGHATLYWYQQILGQGPKLLIQFQNNGVVDDSQLPKDRFSAERLKGVDSTLKIQPAKLEDSAVYLCASSLRDFYTDTQYFGPGTRLTVL.

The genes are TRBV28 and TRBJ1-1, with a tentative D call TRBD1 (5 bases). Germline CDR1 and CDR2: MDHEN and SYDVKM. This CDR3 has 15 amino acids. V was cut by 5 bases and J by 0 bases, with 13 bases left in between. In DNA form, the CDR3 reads TGTGCCAGCAGTGGGGGATTTAAGATGAACACTGAAGCTTTCTTT. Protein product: CASSGGFKMNTEAFF.

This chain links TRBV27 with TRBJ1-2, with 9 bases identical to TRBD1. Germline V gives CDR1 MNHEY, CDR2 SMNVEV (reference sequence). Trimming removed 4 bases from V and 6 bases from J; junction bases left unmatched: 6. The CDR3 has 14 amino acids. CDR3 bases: TGTGCCAGCAGTTCCGGGACAGGGTTTAATGGCTACACCTTC. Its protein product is CASSSGTGFNGYTF.